The present entry profiles one T cell receptor beta chain with its context. The source of the sample is a study of blood T cell repertoires in COVID-19. The V gene's germline CDR1 is LGHNA and CDR2 YNFKEQ. V was clipped by 1 base and J by 4 bases; unmatched bases: 7. This CDR3 is 17 amino acids long. This table comes from immunoSEQ multiplex PCR, and its TCRdb copy is limited to in-frame clones, with some not included. The sample shows about 210,000 clones, around four fifths of them seen only once. The rearrangement joins TRBV4-2 to TRBJ1-3; the match to TRBD1 covers 10 bases. Sample: peripheral blood. The TCR originated in a man aged 55-75 years with COVID-19, enrolled during active disease. The CDR3 is CASSQVDGTGAGNTIYF. DNA for the CDR3: TGTGCCAGCAGCCAAGTTGATGGGACAGGGGCAGGAAACACCATATATTTT.